The T cell receptor beta chain under discussion was sequenced for a study of PD-L1 blockade in urothelial cancer. Looking at the study overall: After treatment start, blood was analyzed at 3 weeks (second dose) and at 6 weeks.

With regard to this clone: Its antigen is as yet unknown.

Study-wide results and limits: Pretreatment TCR clonality in blood, when below the median, was predictive of better survival.

CDR1 KGHSH and CDR2 LQKENI come from the germline V gene. V dropped 2 bases and J dropped 0 bases, with 8 bases sitting between them. CDR3 length equals 15 residues. Produced via immunoSEQ multiplex PCR; TCRdb's table is partial and in-frame only. The data contain under 35,000 clones, about 87% of them singletons. J is TRBJ2-1 and V is TRBV18; D remains unclear. This sequence originates from a man aged 45-65 years with urothelial cancer. The sequencing here drew on PBMCs, taken around atezolizumab (anti-PD-L1) treatment. CDR3 amino acids: CASSPTQASYNEQFF. The DNA for the CDR3 is TGTGCCAGCTCACCAACGCAGGCCTCCTACAATGAGCAGTTCTTC.